This T cell receptor (beta chain) is drawn from a study of cytomegalovirus exposure and HLA in healthy donors. Study observations and caveats: The authors enumerated over 150 TCR beta chains as linked to cytomegalovirus. It was reported that the classifier diagnosed cytomegalovirus status with high specificity and sensitivity in both the original and validation cohorts. Apparent HLA restriction characterized most CMV-associated TCR beta chains in a later analysis.

Trimming stripped 4 bases from V and 2 bases from J, with 13 bases between. Germline lookup yields CDR1 SGHTA and CDR2 FQGNSA. This CDR3 region has 15 residues. As regards this clone: Its antigen is as yet unknown.

The donors were healthy bone marrow donors. Primers included in the PCR were 60 Vbeta and 13 Jbeta primers. The assay was immunoSEQ multiplex PCR, and TCRdb's table has in-frame clones only and misses some. The sample lists some 130,000 clones, less than 65% occurring once. The receptor was derived from a middle-aged man in good health and CMV-seropositive. Sequencing was done on a sample of PBMCs. The chain has TRBV7-2 and TRBJ2-3; a possible D gene is TRBD1 (5 bases). CDR3 sequence reads: CASSSPRRATDTQYF. CDR3 nucleotides: TGTGCCAGCAGCTCCCCCCGCAGGGCCACAGATACGCAGTATTTT.